The rows below give T cell receptor beta chains drawn from one sample of a study of T cells in Graves' hyperthyroidism and ophthalmopathy. MiXCR, run by TCRdb on the multiplex PCR reads, gives a single entry per CDR3 protein. The table shows a few hundred thousand distinct CDR3 sequences, with about 19% occurring only once. The specimen sequenced was blood. The source of these receptors is a middle-aged man with Graves' ophthalmopathy. Both conserved end residues are trimmed from each CDR3. A D gene is named only where the DNA matches it firmly.

v_call	j_call	d_call	cdr3_aa
TRBV4-1	TRBJ1-2	.	ASSQIGHFGYT
TRBV4-1	TRBJ1-2	.	ASSRTGIPAGYT
TRBV20-1	TRBJ1-3	.	SARFLRDSGNTIY
TRBV11-3	TRBJ2-1	TRBD2	ASSLGAGGRSSYNEQF
TRBV27	TRBJ2-7	TRBD2	ASSLSLAVAGEQY
TRBV20-1	TRBJ1-1	.	SASSGARTEAF
TRBV28	TRBJ2-1	TRBD2	ASLSPGLAGGPLNEQF
TRBV18	TRBJ2-7	.	ASSPLGSDEQY
TRBV6-1	TRBJ2-3	TRBD2	ASRGAGAPDTQY
TRBV20-1	TRBJ2-5	.	SARDALVVQETQY
TRBV27	TRBJ1-1	.	ASSPLGKWRDTEAF
TRBV7-9	TRBJ2-1	.	ASRTSGTQRNNEQF
TRBV10-2	TRBJ2-5	TRBD1	ASSWGQQETQY
TRBV7-3	TRBJ2-3	TRBD2	ASSPAGGATDTQY
TRBV7-6	TRBJ2-1	TRBD2	ASSLARGSGIEQF
TRBV27	TRBJ2-4	.	ASSLRNFVGPEDIQY
TRBV11-2	TRBJ1-2	.	ASSLEGNGYT
TRBV24-1	TRBJ2-5	.	ATSDLKIAGQETQY
TRBV12-3/TRBV12-4	TRBJ1-5	.	ASSLDGLEPQH
TRBV20-1	TRBJ2-3	.	SARGRGFRDTQY
TRBV10-2	TRBJ1-4	.	ASSDLGARATNEKLF
TRBV5-1	TRBJ2-1	TRBD1	ASSGGTGVYNEQF
TRBV19	TRBJ1-2	.	ASSFRGGGYT
TRBV19	TRBJ1-2	.	ASTSSGGAYALRGYT
TRBV28	TRBJ2-3	TRBD2	ASSLLAGAHTDTQY
TRBV30	TRBJ1-5	.	AWSVFGGNQPQH
TRBV30	TRBJ2-5	.	AWSGGVRQGKY
TRBV11-2	TRBJ1-2	TRBD1	ASSLGQGRLYT
TRBV10-3	TRBJ1-5	.	AIRPGDSNQPQH
TRBV28	TRBJ1-2	TRBD1	ASGEGARGYT
TRBV28	TRBJ1-1	TRBD1	ASSLGADRGATEAF
TRBV2	TRBJ1-4	.	ASRRTTNEKLF
TRBV27	TRBJ2-5	TRBD2	ASSLGGGGMETQY
TRBV18	TRBJ1-1	.	ASSDAGGGEAF
TRBV19	TRBJ2-2	.	ASRGQGGYTGELF
TRBV29-1	TRBJ2-3	TRBD2	SVESGWGSGTTDTQY
TRBV7-9	TRBJ1-2	.	ASSLEREGYT
TRBV5-1	TRBJ1-2	TRBD1	ASSPYRGQSYGYT
TRBV20-1	TRBJ2-3	TRBD2	SASRLALTDTQY
TRBV5-4	TRBJ2-1	TRBD2	ATISGRGHEQF
TRBV28	TRBJ2-7	.	ASSKGPLGEQY
TRBV20-1	TRBJ2-7	.	SARSLGYSYEQY
TRBV7-3	TRBJ2-1	TRBD2	ASSLMGSGRWRSYNEQF
TRBV7-7	TRBJ2-1	.	ASSLGAGAPANEQF
TRBV2	TRBJ2-5	.	ASSGVGRETQY
TRBV28	TRBJ2-3	.	ASSFITDTQY